This T cell receptor (beta chain) was sequenced for a study of shared clonotypes between healthy human individuals. What was sequenced on ten immunoSEQ deep assay plates was unsorted PBMC DNA. Here immunoSEQ multiplex PCR was the method, and the copy in TCRdb shows in-frame clones only, minus some. The sample yields 520,000 or so clones, roughly 78% seen once. Healthy and HIV-negative, the adult donors had no recent acute infections or vaccinations. Those who donated, Caucasian adults without exception, all lived in Nashville, Tennessee. The receptor comes from a woman aged 40 to 50 in good health. Some clones in this sample may be carry-over from other donors' samples. The sample consisted of PBMCs.

This chain's CDR3 is CASSLLAGVQYF. The CDR3, as DNA: TGTGCCAGCAGCCTACTAGCGGGAGTGCAGTATTTT. The chain uses TRBV7-9 and TRBJ2-3; 11 nucleotides match TRBD2. This CDR3 contains 12 residues. Unmatched junction bases numbered 3, after V lost 5 bases and J lost 11 bases. Germline CDR1 and CDR2: SEHNR and FQNEAQ (reference sequence).